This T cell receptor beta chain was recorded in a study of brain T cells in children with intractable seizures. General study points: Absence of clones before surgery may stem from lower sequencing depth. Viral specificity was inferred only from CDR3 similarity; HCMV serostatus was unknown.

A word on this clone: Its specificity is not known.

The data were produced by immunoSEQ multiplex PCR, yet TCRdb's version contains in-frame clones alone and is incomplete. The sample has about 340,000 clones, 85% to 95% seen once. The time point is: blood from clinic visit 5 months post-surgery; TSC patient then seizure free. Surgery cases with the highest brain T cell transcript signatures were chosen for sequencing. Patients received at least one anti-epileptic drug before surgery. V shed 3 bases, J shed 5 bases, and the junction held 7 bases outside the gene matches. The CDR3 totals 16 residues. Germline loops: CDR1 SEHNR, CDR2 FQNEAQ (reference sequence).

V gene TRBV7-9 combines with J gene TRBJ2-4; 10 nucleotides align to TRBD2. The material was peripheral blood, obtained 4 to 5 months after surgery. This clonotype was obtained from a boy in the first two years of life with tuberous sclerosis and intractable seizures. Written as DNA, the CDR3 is TGTGCCAGCAGCTTCCCCAACGGACTAGCGGAAAACATTCAGTACTTC. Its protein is CASSFPNGLAENIQYF. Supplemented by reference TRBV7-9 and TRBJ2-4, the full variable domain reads DTGVSQNPRHKITKRGQNVTFRCDPISEHNRLYWYRQTLGQGPEFLTYFQNEAQLEKSRLLSDRFSAERPKGSFSTLEIQRTEQGDSAMYLCASSFPNGLAENIQYFGAGTRLSVL.